One sample yielded the 24 T cell receptor beta chains listed below, sequenced in a study of T cell repertoires in cytomegalovirus infection. These receptors have no known antigen. TCRdb re-derived calls from the reads in MiXCR, one entry per CDR3 protein. The data contain 700,000 to 950,000 distinct CDR3 sequences, approximately 29% of them singletons. Sample: cultured CD8+ T cells from PBMCs, taken from culture after CMV antigen stimulation. These receptors all stem from a human donor in good health (CMV status not recorded). Some clones in this sample may be carry-over from other donors' samples.

This clonotype occurred a few times. The chain carries TRBV12-3 or TRBV12-4 and TRBJ2-2; maybe TRBD1 (5 bases). This CDR3 has 13 residues. Trimming removed 6 bases from V and 3 bases from J, with 8 bases in between. The CDR3 bases are TGTGCCAGCAGGGAGACAGACACCGGGGAGCTGTTTTTT. It encodes CASRETDTGELFF.

To note about this clonotype: A much bigger clone sits one base away, suggesting this may be a read error. This sequence joins TRBV7-2 and TRBJ1-1, with a possible D match to TRBD1 (6 bases). Looked up from germline, CDR1 is SGHTA and CDR2 is FQGNSA. This CDR3 has 14 residues. CDR3 in DNA: TGTGCCAGCAACTTAGAGGCAGGGGTCACTGAAGCTTTCTTT. Protein product: CASNLEAGVTEAFF.

J is TRBJ2-7 and V is TRBV27; D not resolved. The V gene's germline CDR1 is MNHEY and CDR2 SMNVEV (reference sequence). V lost 2 bases and J 5 bases, leaving 10 bases between the germline ends. The CDR3 runs 13 residues. The CDR3 coding sequence is TGTGCCAGCAGTTTAAAGCCAGCCGACGAGCAGTACGTC. Amino acids: CASSLKPADEQYV.

The chain uses TRBV18 and TRBJ2-2; maybe TRBD1 (6 bases). V shed 0 bases and J shed 6 bases, with 11 bases lying between them. The CDR3 contains 15 residues. The germline CDR1 and CDR2 sequences are KGHSH and LQKENI. The CDR3 nucleotides read TGTGCCAGCTCACCACCGTCAGGGGTTCCCGGGGAGCTGTTTTTT. It specifies CASSPPSGVPGELFF.

This clonotype was recorded a few times. At one boundary the junction diverges from the germline segment, which might be a read error. The CDR3 nucleotides are TGTGCCAGCAGCTTAGTCCCGACACTCTTC. It is translated as CASSLVPTLF. The chain joins TRBV7-4 to TRBJ2-1; D is uncertain. The CDR3 spans 10 residues. The germline V gene encodes CDR1 SGHVT and CDR2 SQSDAQ.

This clonotype was detected a few times. The J gene is TRBJ2-5, the V gene TRBV7-9, with D uncertain. The CDR3 is 14 amino acids. V dropped 1 base and J dropped 2 bases, with 8 bases sitting between them. Per germline, CDR1 SEHNR and CDR2 FQNEAQ (reference sequence). The CDR3: CASSLVLSQETQYF. CDR3 nucleotide sequence: TGTGCCAGCAGCTTAGTGCTCAGTCAAGAGACCCAGTACTTC.

The V gene is TRBV28, the J gene TRBJ1-5, with D tentatively TRBD1 (5 bases). Germline V gene lookup returns CDR1 MDHEN and CDR2 SYDVKM. This CDR3 is 15 amino acids long. The V and J ends lost 6 bases and 3 bases respectively, with 15 bases between them. CDR3 amino acids: CASRPRGDHNQPQHF. The CDR3 DNA sequence: TGTGCCAGCAGACCCCGAGGGGACCACAATCAGCCCCAGCATTTT.

This clonotype was seen only a few times. The chain couples TRBV7-9 to TRBJ2-5, with D unresolved. V was pared by 3 bases and J by 2 bases, with 7 bases between. CDR1 and CDR2 from the germline V gene are SEHNR and FQNEAQ (reference sequence). This CDR3 is 13 amino acids long. The CDR3 region has the DNA TGTGCCAGCAGCTTCCGCTATCAAGAGACCCAGTACTTC. Amino acid sequence: CASSFRYQETQYF.

This clonotype was counted between two and nine times. The J gene is TRBJ2-1, the V gene TRBV19; 8 nucleotides agree with TRBD2. CDR3 length equals 15 residues. V trimming: 3 bases; J trimming: 3 bases; junction bases outside the gene matches: 4. From germline, CDR1 is LNHDA and CDR2 SQIVND (reference sequence). The CDR3 nucleotides are TGTGCCAGTAGTATTAAAAGCGGGGGCTACAATGAGCAGTTCTTC. Amino acids: CASSIKSGGYNEQFF.

This clonotype turned up a few times. This rearrangement joins TRBV15 to TRBJ1-1, with D perhaps TRBD1 (5 bases). Germline CDR1 reads LNHNV; CDR2 reads YYDKDF (reference sequence). V lost 0 bases and J 0 bases, leaving 8 bases between the germline ends. There are 15 residues in the CDR3. CDR3 amino acids: CATSRDRGMNTEAFF. The CDR3 region has the DNA TGTGCCACCAGCAGAGATCGGGGGATGAACACTGAAGCTTTCTTT.

V is TRBV6-1 and J is TRBJ2-2, with TRBD1 matching 12 bases. Germline V gene sequence: CDR1 MNHNS, CDR2 SASEGT. V lost 5 bases and J lost 6; bases outside the gene matches: 4. The CDR3 has 15 amino acids. The chain's CDR3 is CASSIGTGGSGELFF. In nucleotides, the CDR3 is TGTGCCAGCAGTATCGGGACAGGGGGCTCCGGGGAGCTGTTTTTT.

The chain has TRBV4-1 and TRBJ2-5, with 11 bases lining up with TRBD2. CDR1 and CDR2 from the germline V gene are MGHRA and YSYEKL. The trim removed 4 bases at V and 4 bases at J, leaving 14 bases unmatched. The CDR3 has 18 amino acids. CDR3 residues: CASSPLGSGGEDAETQYF. CDR3 coding DNA: TGCGCCAGCAGCCCACTCGGTAGCGGGGGGGAGGATGCAGAGACCCAGTACTTC.

V gene TRBV6-2 or TRBV6-3 combines with J gene TRBJ2-1; D remains unclear. V lost 7 bases to trimming and J lost 9 bases, with 19 bases between them. The V gene's germline CDR1 is MNHEY and CDR2 SVGEGT. The CDR3 contains 14 residues. The CDR3, as DNA: TGTGCCAGCACTACGGTGGCCCCTCTGATTGAGCAGTTCTTC. Translating it yields CASTTVAPLIEQFF.

The rearrangement links TRBV6-2 or TRBV6-3 to TRBJ1-1; a possible D gene is TRBD1 (5 bases). The ends were cut back, 4 bases at V and 7 bases at J, with 13 bases in the middle. The CDR3 is 13 amino acids. Germline V gene lookup returns CDR1 MNHEY and CDR2 SVGEGT. This CDR3 reads CASSSQGSSEAFF. The CDR3 coding sequence is TGTGCCAGCAGTTCCCAGGGCTCCAGTGAAGCTTTCTTT.

V and J are TRBV5-6 and TRBJ2-5; D uncertain. The V gene's germline CDR1 is SGHDT and CDR2 YYEEEE. This CDR3 region has 18 residues. Between the trimmed V and J ends, which lost 4 bases and 5 bases, there was a span of 27 bases. The CDR3 DNA sequence: TGTGCCAGCAGCCCACCGTTCCCTCTCGCCCGAGCTGTGGAGACCCAGTACTTC. Its protein product is CASSPPFPLARAVETQYF.

This clonotype was counted only a few times. The chain recombines TRBV11-2 with TRBJ1-5; D unresolved. The CDR3 spans 16 residues. Germline CDR1 is SGHAT and CDR2 is FQNNGV. The V end was cut by 1 base, the J end by 0 bases, with 10 bases between. The CDR3 region has the DNA TGTGCCAGCAGCTTAGGTGGGCTGAGTAGCAATCAGCCCCAGCATTTT. This codes for CASSLGGLSSNQPQHF.

This clonotype was found once. This rearrangement joins TRBV4-1 to TRBJ2-7, with D possibly being TRBD2 (5 bases). The CDR3 is 14 residues long. Trimming left V 1 base short and J 3 bases short, with 10 bases between. Germline loops: CDR1 MGHRA, CDR2 YSYEKL. The DNA of the CDR3 is TGCGCCAGCAGCCAAGGGAAACGGGGCTACGAGCAGTACTTC. It translates to CASSQGKRGYEQYF.

This clonotype has at least ten counts. The genes are TRBV6-1 and TRBJ2-2; D is unclear. This CDR3 has 13 residues. The germline V and J ends were trimmed by 5 bases and 0 bases, with 4 bases remaining between them. The germline V gene has CDR1 MNHNS and CDR2 SASEGT. The CDR3 spells CASSWTNTGELFF. The CDR3 coding sequence is TGTGCCAGCAGTTGGACGAACACCGGGGAGCTGTTTTTT.

The chain combines TRBV10-3 with TRBJ1-2; 7 bases fit TRBD1. The germline V gene has CDR1 ENHRY and CDR2 SYGVKD. The CDR3 length is 13 residues. The V and J ends lost 6 bases and 4 bases, in that order; junction bases with no gene match: 5. The CDR3 here is CAIRVTGIYGYTF. CDR3 sequence (DNA): TGTGCCATCAGGGTGACAGGGATCTATGGCTACACCTTC.

The chain joins TRBV7-6 to TRBJ2-3, with no clear D. Germline assignment: CDR1 SGHVS and CDR2 FNYEAQ. The CDR3 covers 15 residues. V lost 2 bases, J lost 4 bases, and 13 bases lay in between. CDR3 protein: CASSLYAERSDTQYF. The CDR3 nucleotides read TGTGCCAGCAGCTTATATGCCGAGAGATCAGATACGCAGTATTTT.

This clonotype was observed a few times. V and J are TRBV28 and TRBJ1-5; 7 bases are shared with TRBD1. The germline V gene has CDR1 MDHEN and CDR2 SYDVKM. This CDR3 has 14 amino acids. The J segment lost 5 bases and the V segment lost 6 bases, leaving 7 bases of the junction unmatched. The CDR3 loop is CASRPGGTDQPQHF. CDR3 DNA: TGTGCCAGCAGGCCAGGGGGTACCGATCAGCCCCAGCATTTT.

The table lists this clonotype with a few counts. V and J are TRBV12-3 or TRBV12-4 and TRBJ1-1, with TRBD1 matching 7 bases. The CDR3 is made up of 12 amino acids. The V gene end was trimmed by 7 bases and the J gene end by 4 bases; junction bases not matched to a gene: 3. CDR3 region: CASTTGLTEAFF. In nucleotides, the CDR3 is TGTGCCAGCACGACAGGGCTCACTGAAGCTTTCTTT.

V is TRBV6-2 or TRBV6-3 and J is TRBJ1-1, with D maybe TRBD1 (5 bases). V was trimmed by 0 bases and J by 3 bases, leaving 14 bases between them. Germline V CDR1 and CDR2: MNHEY, SVGEGT. The CDR3 spans 16 residues. The CDR3: CASSYSIGGMDTEAFF. CDR3 nucleotide sequence: TGTGCCAGCAGTTACTCGATTGGGGGGATGGACACTGAAGCTTTCTTT.

This clonotype was counted a few times. J is TRBJ1-2 and V is TRBV5-6, with D unclear. Trimming took off 5 bases at V and 1 base at J, with 15 bases between the two ends. The CDR3 contains 15 residues. CDR1 and CDR2 from the germline V gene are SGHDT and YYEEEE. This CDR3 is CASSSTPHLNYGYTF. Here the CDR3 DNA reads TGTGCCAGCAGTTCGACTCCGCACCTTAACTATGGCTACACCTTC.